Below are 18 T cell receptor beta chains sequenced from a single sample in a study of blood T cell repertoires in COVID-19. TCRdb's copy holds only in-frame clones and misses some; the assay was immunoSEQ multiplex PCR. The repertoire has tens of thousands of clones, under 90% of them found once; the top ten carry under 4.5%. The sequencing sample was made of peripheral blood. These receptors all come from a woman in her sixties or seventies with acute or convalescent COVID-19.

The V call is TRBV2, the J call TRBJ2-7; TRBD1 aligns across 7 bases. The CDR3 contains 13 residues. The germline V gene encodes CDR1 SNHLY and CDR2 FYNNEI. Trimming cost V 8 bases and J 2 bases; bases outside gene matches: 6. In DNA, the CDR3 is TGTGCCAGCCGACGACAGGGTCCCTACGAGCAGTACTTC. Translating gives CASRRQGPYEQYF.

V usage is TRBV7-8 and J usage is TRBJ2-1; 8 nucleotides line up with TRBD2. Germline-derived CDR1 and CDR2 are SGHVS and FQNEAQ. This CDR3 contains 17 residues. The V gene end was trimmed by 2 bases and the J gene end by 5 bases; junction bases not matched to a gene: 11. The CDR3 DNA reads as TGTGCCAGCAGCTTAAACCGGGTACTAGCGGCTAACAATGAGCAGTTCTTC. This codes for CASSLNRVLAANNEQFF.

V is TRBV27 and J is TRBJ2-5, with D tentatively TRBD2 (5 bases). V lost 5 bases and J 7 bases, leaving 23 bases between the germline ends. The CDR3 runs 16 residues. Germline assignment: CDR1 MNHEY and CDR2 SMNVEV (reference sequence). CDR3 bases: TGTGCCAGCAGTCCGACGGACTTGACTCAACCGGTGACCCAGTACTTC. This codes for CASSPTDLTQPVTQYF.

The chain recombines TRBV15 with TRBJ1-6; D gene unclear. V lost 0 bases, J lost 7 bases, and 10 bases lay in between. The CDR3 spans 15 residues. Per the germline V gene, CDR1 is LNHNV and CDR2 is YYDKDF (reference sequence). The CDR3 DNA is TGTGCCACCAGCAGAGATCCGCCGGGGAATTCACCCCTCCACTTT. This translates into CATSRDPPGNSPLHF.

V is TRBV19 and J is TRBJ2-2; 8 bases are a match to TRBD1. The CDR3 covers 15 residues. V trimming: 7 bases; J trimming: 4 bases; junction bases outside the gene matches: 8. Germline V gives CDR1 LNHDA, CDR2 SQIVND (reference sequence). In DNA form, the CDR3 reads TGTGCCAGTACTTTCAGGGGGCAAAGCACCGGGGAGCTGTTTTTT. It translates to CASTFRGQSTGELFF.

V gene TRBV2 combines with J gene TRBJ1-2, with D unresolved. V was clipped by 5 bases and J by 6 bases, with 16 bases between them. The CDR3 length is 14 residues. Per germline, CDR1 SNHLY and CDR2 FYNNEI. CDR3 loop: CASSSRTEVHGYTF. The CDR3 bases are TGTGCCAGCAGTTCTCGAACTGAGGTGCATGGCTACACCTTC.

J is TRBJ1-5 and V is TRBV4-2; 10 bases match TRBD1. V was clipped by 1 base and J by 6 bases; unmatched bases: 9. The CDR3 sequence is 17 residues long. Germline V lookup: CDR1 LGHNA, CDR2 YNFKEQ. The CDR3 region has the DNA TGTGCCAGCAGCCAAGTAGAGACAGGGGGCATTAGTCAGCCCCAGCATTTT. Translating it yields CASSQVETGGISQPQHF.

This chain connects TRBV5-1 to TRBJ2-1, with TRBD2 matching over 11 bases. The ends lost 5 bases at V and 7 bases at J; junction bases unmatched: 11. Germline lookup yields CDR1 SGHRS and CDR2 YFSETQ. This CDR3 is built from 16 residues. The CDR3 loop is CASRLVAGGPGNEQFF. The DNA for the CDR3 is TGCGCCAGCAGACTCGTAGCGGGAGGGCCAGGAAATGAGCAGTTCTTC.

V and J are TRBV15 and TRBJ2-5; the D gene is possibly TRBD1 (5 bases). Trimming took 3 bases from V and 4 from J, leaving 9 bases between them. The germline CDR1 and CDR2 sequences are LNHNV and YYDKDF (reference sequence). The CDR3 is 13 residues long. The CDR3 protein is CATSRGQGETQYF. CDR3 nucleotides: TGTGCCACCAGCAGGGGGCAAGGAGAGACCCAGTACTTC.

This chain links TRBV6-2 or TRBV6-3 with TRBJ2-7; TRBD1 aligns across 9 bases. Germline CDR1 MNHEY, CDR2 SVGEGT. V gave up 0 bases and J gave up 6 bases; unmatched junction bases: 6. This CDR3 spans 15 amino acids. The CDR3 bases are TGTGCCAGCAGTTACTCGGGACAGGGAAGAGGCGAGCAGTACTTC. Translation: CASSYSGQGRGEQYF.

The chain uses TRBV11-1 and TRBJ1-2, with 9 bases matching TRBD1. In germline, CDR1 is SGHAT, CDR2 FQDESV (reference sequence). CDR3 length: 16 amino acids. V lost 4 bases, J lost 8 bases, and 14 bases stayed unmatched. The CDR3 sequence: CASSSSPGQGVYGYTF. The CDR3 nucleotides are TGTGCCAGCAGCTCAAGCCCGGGACAGGGAGTATACGGCTACACCTTC. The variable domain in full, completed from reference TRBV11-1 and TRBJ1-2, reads EAEVAQSPRYKITEKSQAVAFWCDPISGHATLYWYRQILGQGPELLVQFQDESVVDDSQLPKDRFSAERLKGVDSTLKIQPAELGDSAMYLCASSSSPGQGVYGYTFGSGTRLTVV.

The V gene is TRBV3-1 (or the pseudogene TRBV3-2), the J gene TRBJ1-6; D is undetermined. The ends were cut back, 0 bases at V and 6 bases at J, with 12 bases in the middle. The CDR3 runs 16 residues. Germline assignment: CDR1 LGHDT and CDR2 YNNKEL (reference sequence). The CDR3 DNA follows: TGTGCCAGCAGCCAAGAATCTGGCGGAGGTAATTCACCCCTCCACTTT. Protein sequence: CASSQESGGGNSPLHF.

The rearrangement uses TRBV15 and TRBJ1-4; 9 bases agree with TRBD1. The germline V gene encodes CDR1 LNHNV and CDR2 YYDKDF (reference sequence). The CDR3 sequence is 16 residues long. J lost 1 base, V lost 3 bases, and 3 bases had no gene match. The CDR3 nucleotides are TGTGCCACCAGCAGGGACAGGGGAGGAACTAATGAAAAACTGTTTTTT. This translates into CATSRDRGGTNEKLFF.

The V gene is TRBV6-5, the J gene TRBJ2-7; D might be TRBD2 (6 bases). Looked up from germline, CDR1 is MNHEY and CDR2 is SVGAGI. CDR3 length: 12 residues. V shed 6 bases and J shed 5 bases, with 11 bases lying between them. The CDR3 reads CASSPGGDEQYF. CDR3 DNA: TGTGCCAGCAGCCCCGGAGGGGACGAGCAGTACTTC.

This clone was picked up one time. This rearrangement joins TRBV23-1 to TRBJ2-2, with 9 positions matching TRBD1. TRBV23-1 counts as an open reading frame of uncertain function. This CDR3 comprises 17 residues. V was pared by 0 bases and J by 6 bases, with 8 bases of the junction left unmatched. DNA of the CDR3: TGCGCCAGCAGTCAATCGGAGGACAGGGGTCGCTCCGGGGAGCTGTTTTTT. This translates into CASSQSEDRGRSGELFF.

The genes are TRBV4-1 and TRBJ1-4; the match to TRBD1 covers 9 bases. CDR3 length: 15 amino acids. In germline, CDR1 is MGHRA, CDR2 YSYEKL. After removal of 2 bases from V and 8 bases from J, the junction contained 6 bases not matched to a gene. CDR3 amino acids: CASSQTQGAGEKLFF. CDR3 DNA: TGCGCCAGCAGCCAAACACAGGGGGCTGGAGAAAAACTGTTTTTT.

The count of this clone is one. The CDR3 nucleotides are TGCGCCAGCAAGCGGGGCGGATACAGTGGCTACACCTTC. It specifies CASKRGGYSGYTF. J is TRBJ1-2 and V is TRBV5-1, with TRBD1 as a possible D gene (5 bases). This CDR3 comprises 13 residues. Germline V gives CDR1 SGHRS, CDR2 YFSETQ. Deletions cut 6 bases from V and 7 bases from J, with 16 bases between.

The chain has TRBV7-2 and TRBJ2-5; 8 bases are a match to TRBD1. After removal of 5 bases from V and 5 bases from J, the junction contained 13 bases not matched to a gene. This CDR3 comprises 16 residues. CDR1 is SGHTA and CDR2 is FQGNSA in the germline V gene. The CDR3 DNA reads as TGTGCCAGCAGCCCCCGAGCCCAGGGGGCAGGGGAGACCCAGTACTTC. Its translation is CASSPRAQGAGETQYF. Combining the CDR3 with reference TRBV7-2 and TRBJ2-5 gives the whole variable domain GAGVSQSPSNKVTEKGKDVELRCDPISGHTALYWYRQSLGQGLEFLIYFQGNSAPDKSGLPSDRFSAERTGGSVSTLTIQRTQQEDSAVYLCASSPRAQGAGETQYFGPGTRLLVL.